The 3 T cell receptor beta chains listed next were all sequenced from one sample in a study of human T cells and chemical hapten exposure. Sample time point: patch test 1, 2 weeks after DPC sensitization. Indicated treatment: therapeutic diphenylcyclopropenone sensitization with weekly scalp DPC. TCRdb passed the RACE reads through MiXCR, listing each CDR3 protein once. Here the sample spans about 120,000 distinct CDR3 sequences, roughly 13% being singletons. This sample comprised whole blood, obtained in connection with sensitization to the hapten diphenylcyclopropenone (DPC). The receptors originated from a young man with alopecia areata. Some clones in this sample may be carry-over from other donors' samples.

This sequence joins TRBV27 and TRBJ2-2, with D possibly TRBD1 on 6 matching bases. V lost 5 bases and J lost 8, with 15 bases in between. This CDR3 spans 14 amino acids. Germline CDR1 reads MNHEY; CDR2 reads SMNVEV (reference sequence). CDR3 loop: CASSIQGLFGELFF. In DNA form, the CDR3 reads TGTGCCAGCAGTATACAGGGTTTGTTTGGGGAGCTGTTTTTT.

The chain combines TRBV9 with TRBJ2-7; no clear D. The CDR3 is made up of 15 amino acids. The V gene's germline CDR1 is SGDLS and CDR2 YYNGEE. The germline V and J ends were trimmed by 4 bases and 4 bases, with 18 bases remaining between them. CDR3 residues: CASSPTTSSSYEQYF. Here the CDR3 DNA reads TGTGCCAGCAGCCCCACAACCTCGTCCTCTTACGAGCAGTACTTC.

This clonotype was recorded a few times. V usage is TRBV11-2 and J usage is TRBJ2-2, with D perhaps TRBD1 (6 bases). The CDR3 length is 16 residues. With 3 bases removed from V and 1 base from J, the gap between germline ends came to 12 bases. Germline V gives CDR1 SGHAT, CDR2 FQNNGV. CDR3 sequence: CASSFLKTGNTGELFF. DNA for the CDR3: TGTGCCAGCAGCTTCCTCAAGACAGGGAACACCGGGGAGCTGTTTTTT.